This entry concerns a single TCR beta chain. It lacks a known antigen. It has no much larger one-base neighbor in the sample; base qualities were not kept. According to the study, the label for this sample's time point signals: approximately 25 months on ibrutinib. For TCR beta library preparation, roughly 2.2 micrograms of genomic DNA were isolated from cryopreserved PBMCs. Longitudinal blood samples from CLL patients on ibrutinib monotherapy were analyzed using high-throughput TCR beta sequencing. The patients were enrolled in a single-center, open-label phase 2 trial of ibrutinib monotherapy. CDR1 and CDR2 are read off the germline V gene as SNHLY and FYNNEI. There are 15 amino acids in the CDR3, from cysteine to phenylalanine inclusive. Only CDR3 DNA remains: 45 bases, in frame from the first base. Cut back by 6 bases and 3 bases, the V and J ends lie 15 bases apart. The goal of deep resolution MiSeq sequencing was a depth between 1 in 1 million and 1 in 200,000 T cells, and coverage averaged 10x per clonotype. TCR beta libraries were generated with the immunoSEQ hsTCRB Kit. The study's processing was this. ImmunoSEQ Data Assistant and ImmunoSEQ Analyzer were used for data analysis, and V, D and J genes were assigned according to IMGT definitions. Clonality, with values ranging from 0 to 1, was calculated as one minus the normalized Shannon entropy of productive rearrangement frequencies. Public clonotype analysis was restricted to overrepresented clonotypes comprising at least 0.05% of each patient's repertoire. About 13 age-matched healthy donor repertoires from immuneACCESS were used as controls for clonality. The clones in this table, taken by TCRdb from immuneACCESS, are in-frame only. Not every clone is retained; where verified, under half of the shortfall comes from an unresolved V gene, and the cause of the rest is unknown. Clone size and the V and J calls come from that table; the DNA yielded D and trimming. The sample table records about 45,000 clones; over 50% of these occur just once. The leading ten clones occupy roughly 21% of the sample.

The sample comes from a study of cytotoxic CD8 clonotypes in ibrutinib-treated CLL (dated by TCRdb to 2020 to 2022). For the study in its entirety: The cohort had ten to twelve relapsed/refractory and approximately 15 treatment-naive patients; 17 to 18 were IGHV unmutated. Of the roughly 86 people in the trial, around 26 had longitudinal samples available. Patients were still on ibrutinib when every remission and progressive disease sample was collected. Response samples were obtained after a median of around eleven months of treatment, with a range of roughly 6 to 40 months. Cryopreserved peripheral blood mononuclear cells were collected before treatment, at response, and at either disease progression or sustained remission. On average, each sample had 255,043 productive templates and approximately 100,000 productive rearrangements. Responses were partial in some 24 patients and complete in 2; after median about 70 months follow-up, some 14 stayed in remission and about twelve progressed. Broader findings and caveats from the paper: Public clonotypes were rare and either shrank or stayed stable during treatment, and the rise in clonality at ibrutinib response reflected expansion of private clonotypes. Sampling times were not matched between sustained-remission and progressing patients, and lymph node repertoires were not studied. At baseline, clonality was higher than in age-matched healthy donors and showed a strong correlation with circulating CD8+ T-cell counts. An increase in clonality was observed at ibrutinib response, with clonality remaining stable during sustained remission and falling back toward baseline at progression.

The sequence derives from a human donor with chronic lymphocytic leukemia. The sample was PBMCs, taken after 24 months of ibrutinib treatment. This chain is built from TRBV2 and TRBJ1-5; the D segment could be TRBD1, given 5 matching bases. The CDR3 region has the sequence CASRGQGGNNQPQHF. The nucleotides read TGTGCCAGCAGGGGCCAGGGTGGTAACAATCAGCCCCAGCATTTT.